These 18 T cell receptor beta chains came from one sample sequenced in a study of cytomegalovirus exposure and HLA in healthy donors. A multiplex PCR was run with 60 Vbeta primers and 13 Jbeta primers. Data came from immunoSEQ multiplex PCR; TCRdb stores just in-frame clones and leaves some out. There are around 80,000 clones in the sample; 62% occur only once, and approximately 4% lies in the top ten. Sequenced: PBMCs. These TCRs come from a male donor in good health and CMV-seropositive.

The chain employs TRBV4-2 and TRBJ2-3, with D possibly TRBD1 on 6 matching bases. The V end was cut by 4 bases, the J end by 4 bases, with 18 bases between. This CDR3 contains 16 residues. Germline values: CDR1 LGHNA, CDR2 YNFKEQ. CDR3 region: CASSRASGDYSDTQYF. For the CDR3, the DNA is TGTGCCAGCAGCCGAGCCTCAGGGGATTATTCAGATACGCAGTATTTT.

This clone was picked up a small number of times. V usage is TRBV11-3 and J usage is TRBJ2-6, with 8 nucleotides matching TRBD1. With 1 base clipped from V and 0 bases from J, the junction kept 5 bases outside the gene matches. This CDR3 region has 18 residues. Per the germline V gene, CDR1 is SGHNT and CDR2 is YENEEA. As DNA, the CDR3 is TGTGCCAGCAGCTTAGGGGCAGGACAGGGCTCTGGGGCCAACGTCCTGACTTTC. Its protein is CASSLGAGQGSGANVLTF.

This chain joins TRBV19 and TRBJ2-5; TRBD2 agrees at 13 bases. Germline trimming cut 7 bases from V and 5 bases from J; bases unmatched to any gene: 7. The CDR3 is made up of 15 amino acids. Germline assignment: CDR1 LNHDA and CDR2 SQIVND (reference sequence). This CDR3 reads CASTPTSGGMETQYF. The CDR3 nucleotides read TGTGCCAGTACCCCGACTAGCGGGGGGATGGAGACCCAGTACTTC.

In this sample, this clone turned up a few times. The J gene is TRBJ2-7, the V gene TRBV28; 8 bases align to TRBD1. The CDR3 is made up of 15 amino acids. Germline CDR1 and CDR2: MDHEN and SYDVKM. The V segment lost 2 bases and the J segment 2 bases; nucleotides outside the gene matches: 5. This CDR3 is CASSLGGQGPYEQYF. The CDR3 DNA follows: TGTGCCAGCAGTTTAGGTGGACAGGGCCCCTACGAGCAGTACTTC.

The chain employs TRBV5-8 and TRBJ1-3; TRBD1 is a possible D gene (5 bases). V lost 6 bases and J 1 base, leaving 20 bases between the germline ends. There are 17 residues in the CDR3. In germline, CDR1 is SGHTS, CDR2 YDEGEE. Written as DNA, the CDR3 is TGTGCCAGCACCGGGTATGCAGGGTGGACATCTGGAAACACCATATATTTT. It codes for CASTGYAGWTSGNTIYF. Looking up the rest from reference TRBV5-8 and TRBJ1-3 gives the full variable domain: EAGVTQSPTHLIKTRGQQATLRCSPISGHTSVYWYQQALGLGLQFLLWYDEGEERNRGNFPPRFSGRQFPNYSSELNVNALELEDSALYLCASTGYAGWTSGNTIYFGEGSWLTVV.

This clone has more than one count but fewer than ten. CDR3 nucleotide sequence: TGCAGTTTTTTGGGACAGGGGAACACTGAAGCTTTCTTT. As protein: CSFLGQGNTEAFF. J is TRBJ1-1 and V is TRBV29-1; 9 bases agree with TRBD1. CDR3 length: 13 residues. From germline, CDR1 is SQVTM and CDR2 ANQGSEA.

The V and J genes are TRBV28 and TRBJ1-5, with D hard to call. The CDR3 is 16 amino acids. The germline V gene encodes CDR1 MDHEN and CDR2 SYDVKM. V was pared by 4 bases and J by 0 bases, with 13 bases between. In DNA form, the CDR3 reads TGTGCCAGCAGTTCTACAGTTCCCGTTAGCAATCAGCCCCAGCATTTT. Translating gives CASSSTVPVSNQPQHF.

This clone was seen a handful of times. The rearrangement joins TRBV9 to TRBJ1-3; 8 nucleotides agree with TRBD1. Germline loops: CDR1 SGDLS, CDR2 YYNGEE. The trim removed 4 bases at V and 0 bases at J, leaving 6 bases unmatched. The CDR3 is 16 amino acids. The CDR3 DNA sequence: TGTGCCAGCAGCCCTGGACAGGGAAACTCTGGAAACACCATATATTTT. Translation gives CASSPGQGNSGNTIYF.

The genes are TRBV7-2 and TRBJ2-7, with D perhaps TRBD2 (7 bases). The germline V gene encodes CDR1 SGHTA and CDR2 FQGNSA. V lost 2 bases, J lost 5 bases, and 16 bases lay in between. This CDR3 is built from 15 residues. CDR3 sequence: CASSLREGGSNEQYF. DNA of the CDR3: TGTGCCAGCAGCTTAAGAGAGGGGGGGTCTAACGAGCAGTACTTC.

The chain employs TRBV5-4 and TRBJ2-1; maybe TRBD2 (6 bases). There are 16 residues in the CDR3. The V gene's germline CDR1 is SGHNT and CDR2 YYREEE (reference sequence). V lost 2 bases and J lost 7, with 19 bases in between. The CDR3 region has the DNA TGTGCCAGCAGCTTTGGGGGGACCAACGAGATGAATGAGCAGTTCTTC. Translated, it gives CASSFGGTNEMNEQFF.

This rearrangement joins TRBV15 to TRBJ2-5; 8 bases are shared with TRBD1. The DNA end is a closer match to TRBJ2-7, so the J assignment may be wrong. The V gene's germline CDR1 is LNHNV and CDR2 YYDKDF (reference sequence). The CDR3 is 15 amino acids. DNA for the CDR3: TGTGCCACCAGCAGAGAAGACAGGGGCTCCTACGAGCAGTACTTC. Translating gives CATSREDRGSYEQYF.

The chain combines TRBV30 with TRBJ2-7; 9 bases fit TRBD1. Germline V gives CDR1 GTSNPN, CDR2 SVGIG (reference sequence). This CDR3 has 14 residues. Unmatched junction bases numbered 3, after V lost 2 bases and J lost 1 base. CDR3 residues: CAWSTGTGSYEQYF. The CDR3 nucleotides are TGTGCCTGGAGTACCGGGACAGGGTCCTACGAGCAGTACTTC.

V gene TRBV5-8 combines with J gene TRBJ2-1, with 12 bases lining up with TRBD2. This CDR3 has 14 amino acids. The ends lost 9 bases at V and 6 bases at J; junction bases unmatched: 7. CDR1 and CDR2 from the germline V gene are SGHTS and YDEGEE. Here the CDR3 reads CATLLAGGTNEQFF. Written as DNA, the CDR3 is TGTGCCACGTTACTAGCGGGGGGAACCAATGAGCAGTTCTTC.

The chain uses TRBV27 and TRBJ2-1, with D possibly being TRBD1 (6 bases). Trimming removed 8 bases from V and 7 bases from J, with 9 bases in between. The germline V gene encodes CDR1 MNHEY and CDR2 SMNVEV (reference sequence). The CDR3 is 11 amino acids. The CDR3 loop reads CASLGGNEQFF. CDR3 DNA sequence: TGTGCCAGCTTAGGGGGTAATGAGCAGTTCTTC.

The rearrangement links TRBV7-2 to TRBJ2-5; 7 bases fit TRBD2. V gave up 1 base and J gave up 7 bases; unmatched junction bases: 6. This CDR3 has 14 amino acids. CDR1 is SGHTA and CDR2 is FQGNSA in the germline V gene. This CDR3 is CASSLGREAGTQYF. CDR3 DNA: TGTGCCAGCAGCTTAGGACGGGAGGCGGGGACCCAGTACTTC.

CDR3 sequence: CASSSYRQVGNTEAFF. CDR3 nucleotides: TGTGCCAGCAGTTCGTATCGACAGGTAGGCAACACTGAAGCTTTCTTT. J is TRBJ1-1 and V is TRBV27, with a tentative D call TRBD1 (6 bases). Trimming took 4 bases from V and 2 from J, leaving 17 bases between them. CDR3 size: 16 residues. From germline, CDR1 is MNHEY and CDR2 SMNVEV (reference sequence).

Regarding this clone: Germline and junction disagree at one end, which may indicate a read error. The chain has TRBV7-9 and TRBJ1-2; 7 nucleotides match TRBD1. Germline CDR1 reads SEHNR; CDR2 reads FQNEAQ (reference sequence). The CDR3 spans 14 residues. The CDR3 is CASSLARQGRAPPF. In DNA, the CDR3 is TGTGCCAGCAGCTTAGCCCGACAGGGAAGGGCGCCACCCTTC.

The chain recombines TRBV18 with TRBJ2-5; TRBD1 is a possible D gene (5 bases). Germline CDR1 and CDR2: KGHSH and LQKENI. CDR3 length equals 10 residues. V shed 11 bases and J shed 5 bases, with 9 bases lying between them. The CDR3 DNA sequence: TGTGCCTCCCAGGGCGAGACCCAGTACTTC. This encodes CASQGETQYF.